Only a few counts were recorded for the clone carrying this TCR beta chain. Its antigen remains unknown. Germline loops: CDR1 MNHEY, CDR2 SMNVEV (reference sequence). CDR3 length equals 14 residues. V lost 1 base and J 7 bases, leaving 14 bases between the germline ends. The record originates from a study of T cell responses to AZD1222 COVID-19 vaccine. The study's findings and limits: Recipients of two AZD1222 doses showed rising Spike-specific TCR breadth and depth.

The method was immunoSEQ multiplex PCR; TCRdb's version includes in-frame clones alone and lacks a portion of them. The data contain roughly 100,000 clones, roughly 91% of them singletons. The specimen comprised peripheral blood, sampled on day 0 of AZD1222 vaccination. The chain recombines TRBV27 with TRBJ2-7; possible D gene TRBD2, 6 bases. The receptor's source is an adult in good health. This CDR3 reads CASSLWGDREEQYF. CDR3 coding DNA: TGTGCCAGCAGTTTATGGGGGGATAGGGAGGAGCAGTACTTC.